A selection of T cell receptor beta chains follows, all from one sample in a study of PD-1 blockade in classical Hodgkin lymphoma. Some clones are missing from TCRdb's copy, which holds only in-frame ones; the method was immunoSEQ multiplex PCR. The profile shows roughly 60,000 clones, around nine tenths of them singletons. Material: peripheral blood mononuclear cells (PBMCs), obtained at baseline. All receptors come from a human donor with classical Hodgkin lymphoma. The CDR3 runs from the conserved cysteine through the conserved F or W. The D gene is left open where the match is weak. Size is omitted from some rows. Given values are once, few, many or a class for expanded clones.

D gene: TRBD1; J gene: TRBJ1-5; clone size: -; V gene: TRBV7-9; CDR3 protein: CASSPEGQVGPQHF; CDR3 DNA: TGTGCCAGCAGCCCAGAGGGACAGGTTGGGCCCCAGCATTTT
D gene: TRBD2; J gene: TRBJ2-3; clone size: -; V gene: TRBV9; CDR3 protein: CASSHGTSGEPTDTQYF; CDR3 DNA: TGTGCCAGCAGCCACGGGACTAGCGGGGAACCCACAGATACGCAGTATTTT
D gene: -; J gene: TRBJ2-2; clone size: -; V gene: TRBV6-9; CDR3 protein: CARGGQLNTGELFF; CDR3 DNA: TGTGCCAGGGGAGGACAGCTGAACACCGGGGAGCTGTTTTTT
D gene: -; J gene: TRBJ1-1; clone size: -; V gene: TRBV20-1; CDR3 protein: CSAQAVTFF; CDR3 DNA: TGCAGTGCCCAGGCCGTGACTTTCTTT
D gene: -; J gene: TRBJ2-1; clone size: -; V gene: TRBV28; CDR3 protein: CASSLANYNEQFF; CDR3 DNA: TGTGCCAGCAGTTTAGCGAATTACAATGAGCAGTTCTTC
D gene: -; J gene: TRBJ1-5; clone size: -; V gene: TRBV28; CDR3 protein: CASKWGGNQPQHF; CDR3 DNA: TGTGCCAGCAAGTGGGGGGGGAATCAGCCCCAGCATTTT
D gene: -; J gene: TRBJ1-2; clone size: -; V gene: TRBV5-4; CDR3 protein: CASSSNDVGAF; CDR3 DNA: TGTGCCAGCAGCTCGAATGATGTGGGGGCCTTC
D gene: TRBD1; J gene: TRBJ2-3; clone size: -; V gene: TRBV4-2; CDR3 protein: CASSLGGQAGDTQYF; CDR3 DNA: TGTGCCAGCAGCCTCGGGGGACAGGCGGGAGATACGCAGTATTTT
D gene: -; J gene: TRBJ2-1; clone size: -; V gene: TRBV11-2; CDR3 protein: CASSPNIRVYNEQFF; CDR3 DNA: TGTGCCAGCAGCCCTAACATCCGAGTGTACAATGAGCAGTTCTTC
D gene: -; J gene: TRBJ2-2; clone size: -; V gene: TRBV11-2; CDR3 protein: CASSLGGGGTGELFF; CDR3 DNA: TGTGCCAGCAGCTTAGGGGGCGGTGGCACCGGGGAGCTGTTTTTT
D gene: TRBD2; J gene: TRBJ2-5; clone size: -; V gene: TRBV27; CDR3 protein: CASSLLAGDGQETQYF; CDR3 DNA: TGTGCCAGCAGTTTATTAGCGGGAGACGGCCAAGAGACCCAGTACTTC
D gene: TRBD2; J gene: TRBJ2-5; clone size: -; V gene: TRBV5-1; CDR3 protein: CASSPQGGGKETQYF; CDR3 DNA: TGCGCCAGCAGCCCCCAAGGCGGGGGGAAAGAGACCCAGTACTTC
D gene: TRBD1; J gene: TRBJ1-1; clone size: -; V gene: TRBV28; CDR3 protein: CASSTNRDRGLYTEAFF; CDR3 DNA: TGTGCCAGCAGTACGAACCGGGACAGGGGCCTTTACACTGAAGCTTTCTTT
D gene: -; J gene: TRBJ1-1; clone size: -; V gene: TRBV19; CDR3 protein: CASKMGQLNTEAFF; CDR3 DNA: TGTGCCAGTAAGATGGGACAACTAAACACTGAAGCTTTCTTT
D gene: TRBD2; J gene: TRBJ2-7; clone size: -; V gene: TRBV6-6; CDR3 protein: CASSRTSGSEGEQYF; CDR3 DNA: TGTGCCAGCAGCCGGACTAGCGGGAGCGAAGGCGAGCAGTACTTC
D gene: TRBD1; J gene: TRBJ1-2; clone size: -; V gene: TRBV4-1; CDR3 protein: CASSPDRGANYGYTF; CDR3 DNA: TGCGCCAGCAGCCCGGACAGGGGGGCTAACTATGGCTACACCTTC
D gene: -; J gene: TRBJ1-3; clone size: -; V gene: TRBV5-1; CDR3 protein: CASSNTGSGNTIYF; CDR3 DNA: TGCGCCAGCAGCAACACGGGATCTGGAAACACCATATATTTT
D gene: TRBD1; J gene: TRBJ1-1; clone size: once; V gene: TRBV29-1; CDR3 protein: CSVGDSPNTEAFF; CDR3 DNA: TGCAGCGTGGGGGACAGTCCGAACACTGAAGCTTTCTTT
D gene: -; J gene: TRBJ2-3; clone size: -; V gene: TRBV27; CDR3 protein: CASSLLGKGSTDTQYF; CDR3 DNA: TGTGCCAGCAGTTTACTAGGAAAAGGGTCCACAGATACGCAGTATTTT
D gene: -; J gene: TRBJ1-1; clone size: -; V gene: TRBV14; CDR3 protein: CASSPQRNTEAFF; CDR3 DNA: TGTGCCAGCAGCCCCCAGAGGAACACTGAAGCTTTCTTT
D gene: -; J gene: TRBJ1-2; clone size: -; V gene: TRBV10-3; CDR3 protein: CAISESSGSYYGYTF; CDR3 DNA: TGTGCCATCAGTGAGTCAAGTGGGAGCTACTATGGCTACACCTTC
D gene: TRBD1; J gene: TRBJ2-2; clone size: -; V gene: TRBV12-5; CDR3 protein: CASGNLTFGTGKFGELFF; CDR3 DNA: TGTGCTAGTGGTAACCTTACGTTCGGGACAGGAAAATTCGGGGAGCTGTTTTTT
D gene: -; J gene: TRBJ2-5; clone size: -; V gene: TRBV28; CDR3 protein: CASSGGKRETQYF; CDR3 DNA: TGTGCCAGCAGTGGGGGGAAGCGGGAGACCCAGTACTTC
D gene: -; J gene: TRBJ2-2; clone size: -; V gene: TRBV5-1; CDR3 protein: CASRDTGELFF; CDR3 DNA: TGCGCCAGCAGGGACACCGGGGAGCTGTTTTTT